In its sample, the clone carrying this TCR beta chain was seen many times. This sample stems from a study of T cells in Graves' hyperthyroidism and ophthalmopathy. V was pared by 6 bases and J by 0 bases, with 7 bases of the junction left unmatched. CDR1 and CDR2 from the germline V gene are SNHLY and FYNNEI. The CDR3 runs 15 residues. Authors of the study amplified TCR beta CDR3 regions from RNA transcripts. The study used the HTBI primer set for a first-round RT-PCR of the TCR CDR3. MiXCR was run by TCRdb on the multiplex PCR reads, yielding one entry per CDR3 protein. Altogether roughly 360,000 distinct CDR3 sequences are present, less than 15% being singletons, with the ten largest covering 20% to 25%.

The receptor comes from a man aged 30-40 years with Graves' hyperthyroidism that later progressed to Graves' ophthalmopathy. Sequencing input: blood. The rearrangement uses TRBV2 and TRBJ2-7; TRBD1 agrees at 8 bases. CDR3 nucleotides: TGTGCCAGCAGACTGACAGGGGCATTCTCCTACGAGCAGTACTTC. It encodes CASRLTGAFSYEQYF. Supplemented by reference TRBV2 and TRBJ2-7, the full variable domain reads EPEVTQTPSHQVTQMGQEVILRCVPISNHLYFYWYRQILGQKVEFLVSFYNNEISEKSEIFDDQFSVERPDGSNFTLKIRSTKLEDSAMYFCASRLTGAFSYEQYFGPGTRLTVT.